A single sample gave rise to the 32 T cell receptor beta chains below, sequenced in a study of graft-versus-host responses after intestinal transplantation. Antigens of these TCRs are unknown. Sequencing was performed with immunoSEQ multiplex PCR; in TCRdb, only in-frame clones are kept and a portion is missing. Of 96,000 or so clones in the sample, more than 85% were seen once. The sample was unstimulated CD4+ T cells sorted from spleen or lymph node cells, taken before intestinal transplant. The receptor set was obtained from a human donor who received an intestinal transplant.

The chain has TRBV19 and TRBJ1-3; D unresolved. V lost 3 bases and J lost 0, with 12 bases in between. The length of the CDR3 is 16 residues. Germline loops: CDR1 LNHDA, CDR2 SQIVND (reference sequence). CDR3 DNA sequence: TGTGCCAGTAGTATTGGCCAGTCCGTCTCTGGAAACACCATATATTTT. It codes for CASSIGQSVSGNTIYF. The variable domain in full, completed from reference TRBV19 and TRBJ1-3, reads DGGITQSPKYLFRKEGQNVTLSCEQNLNHDAMYWYRQDPGQGLRLIYYSQIVNDFQKGDIAEGYSVSREKKESFPLTVTSAQKNPTAFYLCASSIGQSVSGNTIYFGEGSWLTVV.

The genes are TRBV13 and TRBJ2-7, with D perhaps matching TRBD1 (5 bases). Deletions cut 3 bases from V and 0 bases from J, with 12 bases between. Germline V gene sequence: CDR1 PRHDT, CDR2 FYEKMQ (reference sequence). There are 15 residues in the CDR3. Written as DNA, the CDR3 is TGTGCCAGCAGCTTGTCAGGGTTACTCTCCTACGAGCAGTACTTC. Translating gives CASSLSGLLSYEQYF.

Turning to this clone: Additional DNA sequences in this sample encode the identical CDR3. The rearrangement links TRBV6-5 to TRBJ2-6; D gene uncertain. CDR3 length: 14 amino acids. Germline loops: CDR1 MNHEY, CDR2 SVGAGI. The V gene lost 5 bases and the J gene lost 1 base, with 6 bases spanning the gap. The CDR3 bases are TGTGCCAGCAGTCGGGTATCTGGGGCCAACGTCCTGACTTTC. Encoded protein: CASSRVSGANVLTF.

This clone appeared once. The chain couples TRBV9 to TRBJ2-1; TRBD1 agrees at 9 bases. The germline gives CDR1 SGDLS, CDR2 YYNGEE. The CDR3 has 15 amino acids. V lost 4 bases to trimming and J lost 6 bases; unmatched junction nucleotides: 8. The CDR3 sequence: CASSTYGTGINEQFF. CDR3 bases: TGTGCCAGCAGCACCTACGGGACAGGGATCAATGAGCAGTTCTTC.

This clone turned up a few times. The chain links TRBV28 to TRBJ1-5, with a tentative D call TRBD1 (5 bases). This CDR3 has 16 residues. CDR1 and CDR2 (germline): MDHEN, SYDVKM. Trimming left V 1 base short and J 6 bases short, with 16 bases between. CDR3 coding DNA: TGTGCCAGCAGTTTATTGTACGGGGGTTATAGTCAGCCCCAGCATTTT. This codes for CASSLLYGGYSQPQHF.

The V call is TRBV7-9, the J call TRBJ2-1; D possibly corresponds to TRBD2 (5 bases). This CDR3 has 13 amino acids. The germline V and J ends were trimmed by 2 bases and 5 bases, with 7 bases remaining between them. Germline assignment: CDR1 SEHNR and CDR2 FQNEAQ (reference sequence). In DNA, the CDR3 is TGTGCCAGCAGCTTACGTAGCGACAATGAGCAGTTCTTC. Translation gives CASSLRSDNEQFF.

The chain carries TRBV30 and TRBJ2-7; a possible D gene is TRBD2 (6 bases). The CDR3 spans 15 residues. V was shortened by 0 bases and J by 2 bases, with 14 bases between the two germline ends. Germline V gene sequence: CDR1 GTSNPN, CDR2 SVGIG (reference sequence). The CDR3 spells CAWSVHSGGTYEQYF. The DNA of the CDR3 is TGTGCCTGGAGTGTACACAGCGGAGGGACCTACGAGCAGTACTTC.

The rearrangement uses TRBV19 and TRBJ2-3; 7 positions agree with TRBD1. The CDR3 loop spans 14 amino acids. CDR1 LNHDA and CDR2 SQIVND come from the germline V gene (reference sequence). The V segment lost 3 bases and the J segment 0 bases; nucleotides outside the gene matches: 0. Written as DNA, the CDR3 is TGTGCCAGTAGTATGGGACAGAGCACAGATACGCAGTATTTT. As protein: CASSMGQSTDTQYF.

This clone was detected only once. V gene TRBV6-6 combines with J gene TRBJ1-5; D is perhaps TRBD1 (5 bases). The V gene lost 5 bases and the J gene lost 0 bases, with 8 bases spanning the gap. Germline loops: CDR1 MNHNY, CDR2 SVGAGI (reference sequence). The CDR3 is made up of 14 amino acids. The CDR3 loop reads CASSKGYSNQPQHF. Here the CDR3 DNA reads TGTGCCAGCAGTAAGGGGTATAGCAATCAGCCCCAGCATTTT.

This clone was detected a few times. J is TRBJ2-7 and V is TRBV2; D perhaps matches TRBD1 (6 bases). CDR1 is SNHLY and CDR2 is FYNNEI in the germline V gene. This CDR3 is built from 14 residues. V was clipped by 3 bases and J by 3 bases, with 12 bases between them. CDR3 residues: CASSDQQGHYEQYF. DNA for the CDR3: TGTGCCAGCAGTGACCAACAGGGTCACTACGAGCAGTACTTC.

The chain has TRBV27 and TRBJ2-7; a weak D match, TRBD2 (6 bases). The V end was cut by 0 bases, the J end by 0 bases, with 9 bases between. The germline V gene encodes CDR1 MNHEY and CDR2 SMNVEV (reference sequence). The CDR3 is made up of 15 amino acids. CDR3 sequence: CASSLSRGLSYEQYF. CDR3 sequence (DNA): TGTGCCAGCAGTTTATCGCGGGGCCTCTCCTACGAGCAGTACTTC.

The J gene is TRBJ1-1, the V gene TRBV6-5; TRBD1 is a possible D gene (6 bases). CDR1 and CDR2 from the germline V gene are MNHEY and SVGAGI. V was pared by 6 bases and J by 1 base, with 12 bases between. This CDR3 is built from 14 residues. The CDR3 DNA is TGTGCCAGCAGGGGGACACCAAGGAACACTGAAGCTTTCTTT. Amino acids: CASRGTPRNTEAFF.

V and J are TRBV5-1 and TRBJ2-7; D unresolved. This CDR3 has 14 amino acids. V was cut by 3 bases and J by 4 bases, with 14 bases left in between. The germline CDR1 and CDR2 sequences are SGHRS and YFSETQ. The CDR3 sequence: CASSSALHEYEQYF. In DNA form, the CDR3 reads TGCGCCAGCAGCTCCGCCCTCCATGAGTACGAGCAGTACTTC.

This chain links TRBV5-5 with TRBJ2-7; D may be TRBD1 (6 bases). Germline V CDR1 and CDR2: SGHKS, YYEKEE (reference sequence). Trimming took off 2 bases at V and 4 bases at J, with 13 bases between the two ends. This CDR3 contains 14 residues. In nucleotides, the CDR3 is TGTGCCAGCAGCTTAAGCCAGGGGAGATACGAGCAGTACTTC. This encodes CASSLSQGRYEQYF.

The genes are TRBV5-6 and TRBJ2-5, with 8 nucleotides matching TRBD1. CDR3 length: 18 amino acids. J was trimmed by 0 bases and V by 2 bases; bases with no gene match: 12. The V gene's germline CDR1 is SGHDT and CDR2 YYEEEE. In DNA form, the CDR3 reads TGTGCCAGCAGCTTTATCCGGAGACAGGGGTGGTACCAAGAGACCCAGTACTTC. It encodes CASSFIRRQGWYQETQYF.

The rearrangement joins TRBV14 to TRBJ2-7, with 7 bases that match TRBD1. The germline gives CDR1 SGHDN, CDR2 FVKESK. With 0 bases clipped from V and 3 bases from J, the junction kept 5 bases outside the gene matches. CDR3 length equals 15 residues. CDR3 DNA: TGTGCCAGCAGCCAAGACGGGACAGTAGTCTACGAGCAGTACTTC. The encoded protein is CASSQDGTVVYEQYF.

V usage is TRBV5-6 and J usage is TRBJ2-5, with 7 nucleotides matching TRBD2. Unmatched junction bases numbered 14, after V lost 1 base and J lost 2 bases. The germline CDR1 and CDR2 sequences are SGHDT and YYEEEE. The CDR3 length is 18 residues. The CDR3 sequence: CASSLRYKRGGVQETQYF. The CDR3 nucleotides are TGTGCCAGCAGCTTGCGGTATAAGCGGGGAGGGGTACAAGAGACCCAGTACTTC.

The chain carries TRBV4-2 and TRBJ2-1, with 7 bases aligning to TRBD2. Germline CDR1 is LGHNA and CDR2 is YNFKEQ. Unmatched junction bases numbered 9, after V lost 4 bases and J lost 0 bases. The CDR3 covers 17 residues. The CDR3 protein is CASSRSSGGSSYNEQFF. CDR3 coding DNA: TGTGCCAGCAGCCGCTCATCGGGGGGAAGCTCCTACAATGAGCAGTTCTTC.

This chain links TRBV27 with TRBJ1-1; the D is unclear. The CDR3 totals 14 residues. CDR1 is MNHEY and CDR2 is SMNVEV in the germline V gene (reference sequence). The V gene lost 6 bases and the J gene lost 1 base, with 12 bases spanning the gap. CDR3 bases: TGTGCCAGCAGACTAGGAATCACGAACACTGAAGCTTTCTTT. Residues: CASRLGITNTEAFF.

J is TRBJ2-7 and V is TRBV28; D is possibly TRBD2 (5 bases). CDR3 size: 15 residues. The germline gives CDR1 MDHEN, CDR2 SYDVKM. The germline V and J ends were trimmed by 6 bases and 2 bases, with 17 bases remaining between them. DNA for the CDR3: TGTGCCAGCAGCCAACCCCACGGGGTAACCTACGAGCAGTACTTC. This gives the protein CASSQPHGVTYEQYF.

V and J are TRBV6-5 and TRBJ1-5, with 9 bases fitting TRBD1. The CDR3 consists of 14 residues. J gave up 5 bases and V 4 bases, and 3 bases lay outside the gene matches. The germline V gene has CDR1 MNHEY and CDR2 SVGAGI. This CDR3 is CASSSDRGYQPQHF. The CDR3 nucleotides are TGTGCCAGCAGTTCGGACAGGGGTTATCAGCCCCAGCATTTT.

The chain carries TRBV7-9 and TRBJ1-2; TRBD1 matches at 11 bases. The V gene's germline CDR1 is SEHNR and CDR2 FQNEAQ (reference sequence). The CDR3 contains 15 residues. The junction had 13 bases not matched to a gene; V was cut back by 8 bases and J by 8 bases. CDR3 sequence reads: CASRQGQGDYYGYTF. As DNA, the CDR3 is TGTGCCAGCCGACAGGGACAGGGGGACTATTACGGCTACACCTTC.

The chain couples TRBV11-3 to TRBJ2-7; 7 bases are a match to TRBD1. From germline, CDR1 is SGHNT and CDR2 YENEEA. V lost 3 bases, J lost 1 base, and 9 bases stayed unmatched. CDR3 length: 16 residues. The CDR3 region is CASSFGGQPSSYEQYF. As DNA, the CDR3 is TGTGCCAGCAGCTTTGGGGGACAGCCCTCTTCCTACGAGCAGTACTTC.

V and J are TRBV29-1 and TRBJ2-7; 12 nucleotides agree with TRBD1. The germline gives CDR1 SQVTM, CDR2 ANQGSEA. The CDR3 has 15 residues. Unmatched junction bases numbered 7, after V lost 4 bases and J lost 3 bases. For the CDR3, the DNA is TGCAGCGTTGTTAAAGGGACAGGGGGCGTCTACGAGCAGTACTTC. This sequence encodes CSVVKGTGGVYEQYF.

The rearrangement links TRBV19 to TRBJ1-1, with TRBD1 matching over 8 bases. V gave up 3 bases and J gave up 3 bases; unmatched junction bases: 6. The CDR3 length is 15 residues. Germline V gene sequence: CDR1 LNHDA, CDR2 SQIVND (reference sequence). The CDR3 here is CASSMTGDRDTEAFF. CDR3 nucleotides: TGTGCCAGTAGTATGACAGGGGATCGCGACACTGAAGCTTTCTTT.

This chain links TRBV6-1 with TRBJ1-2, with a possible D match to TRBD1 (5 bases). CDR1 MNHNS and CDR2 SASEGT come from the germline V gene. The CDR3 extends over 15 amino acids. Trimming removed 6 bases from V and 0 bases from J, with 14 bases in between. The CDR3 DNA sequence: TGTGCCAGCAGATGGGCAGGGCCACCTAACTATGGCTACACCTTC. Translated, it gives CASRWAGPPNYGYTF.

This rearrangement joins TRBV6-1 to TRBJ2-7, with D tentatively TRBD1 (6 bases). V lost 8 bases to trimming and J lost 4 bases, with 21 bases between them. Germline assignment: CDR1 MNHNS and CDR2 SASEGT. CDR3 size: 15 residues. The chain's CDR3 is CASVKVPLDRYEQYF. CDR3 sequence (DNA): TGTGCCAGCGTAAAAGTGCCCCTGGACAGATACGAGCAGTACTTC.

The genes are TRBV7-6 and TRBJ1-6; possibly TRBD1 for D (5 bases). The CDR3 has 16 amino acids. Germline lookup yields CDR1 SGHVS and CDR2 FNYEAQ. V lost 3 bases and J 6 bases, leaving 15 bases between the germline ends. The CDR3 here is CASSFSGGQGNSPLHF. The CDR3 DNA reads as TGTGCCAGCAGCTTTTCTGGTGGGCAGGGTAATTCACCCCTCCACTTT.

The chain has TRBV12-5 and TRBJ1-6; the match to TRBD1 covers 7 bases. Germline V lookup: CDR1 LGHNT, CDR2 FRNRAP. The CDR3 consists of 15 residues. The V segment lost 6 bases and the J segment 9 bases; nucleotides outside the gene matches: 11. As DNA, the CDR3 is TGTGCTAGTGGACGGGACAGCCTCGGGGGTTCACCCCTCCACTTT. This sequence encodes CASGRDSLGGSPLHF. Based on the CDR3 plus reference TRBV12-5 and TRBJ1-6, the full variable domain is DARVTQTPRHKVTEMGQEVTMRCQPILGHNTVFWYRQTMMQGLELLAYFRNRAPLDDSGMPKDRFSAEMPDATLATLKIQPSEPRDSAVYFCASGRDSLGGSPLHFGNGTRLTVT.

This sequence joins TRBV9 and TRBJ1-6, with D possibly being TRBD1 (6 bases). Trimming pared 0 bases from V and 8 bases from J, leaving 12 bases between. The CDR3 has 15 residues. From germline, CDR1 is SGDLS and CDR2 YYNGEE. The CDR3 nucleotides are TGTGCCAGCAGCGTAGTGGGGGCTTGGGATTCACCCCTCCACTTT. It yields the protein CASSVVGAWDSPLHF.

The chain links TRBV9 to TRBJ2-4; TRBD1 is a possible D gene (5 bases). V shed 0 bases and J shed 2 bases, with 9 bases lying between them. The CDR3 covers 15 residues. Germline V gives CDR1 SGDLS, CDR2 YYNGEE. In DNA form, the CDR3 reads TGTGCCAGCAGCGTAGGTGCAGGGTCCAAAAACATTCAGTACTTC. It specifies CASSVGAGSKNIQYF.

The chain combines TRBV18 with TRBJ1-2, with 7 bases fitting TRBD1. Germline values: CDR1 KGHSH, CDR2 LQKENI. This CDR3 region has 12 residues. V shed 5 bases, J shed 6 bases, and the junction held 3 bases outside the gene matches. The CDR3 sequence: CASSYTGDGYTF. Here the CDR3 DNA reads TGTGCCAGCTCATACACAGGGGATGGCTACACCTTC. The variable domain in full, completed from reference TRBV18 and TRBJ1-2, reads NAGVMQNPRHLVRRRGQEARLRCSPMKGHSHVYWYRQLPEEGLKFMVYLQKENIIDESGMPKERFSAEFPKEGPSILRIQQVVRGDSAAYFCASSYTGDGYTFGSGTRLTVV.